Reported below is one T cell receptor beta chain. The sample is drawn from a study of blood T cell repertoires in COVID-19. Study context: Specimens from acute and convalescent COVID-19 originated in the United States, Italy and Spain. PBMCs, B-cell-depleted T cells, or T cells were the source of the cDNA or gDNA that made up the material.

There are 15 residues in the CDR3. Per germline, CDR1 SGHRS and CDR2 YFSETQ. V was clipped by 3 bases and J by 0 bases, with 13 bases between them. In the study's own analysis: Estimates of nucleated cell counts were drawn from the amplification of reference gene primers. The data were produced by immunoSEQ multiplex PCR, yet TCRdb's version contains in-frame clones alone and is incomplete. That table gives V, J and clone size, and the DNA gave D and trimming. The repertoire holds hundreds of thousands of clones, with approximately 88% as singletons. This chain links TRBV5-1 with TRBJ2-7, with D tentatively TRBD1 (5 bases). The sequencing sample was made of peripheral blood. The clonotype originates from a woman in her fifties or sixties with active or convalescent COVID-19. The CDR3 bases are TGCGCCAGCAGCTCTCGACAGATCCCCTCCTACGAGCAGTACTTC. As protein: CASSSRQIPSYEQYF.